Listed below are T cell receptor beta chains from one sample, sequenced in a study of T cells after posttransplantation cyclophosphamide. The data were produced by immunoSEQ multiplex PCR, yet TCRdb's version contains in-frame clones alone and is incomplete. In the table there are more than 10,000 clones, about 85% of which are singletons. The sample here was PBMCs, taken approximately 2,000 days after allogeneic stem cell transplant with posttransplant cyclophosphamide. The receptors were sampled from a female patient aged 50-60 years who received an allogeneic stem cell transplant from a related donor, was CMV-positive, and had no GVHD. A subset of T cells may come from the graft donor. Each CDR3 is given with its conserved first and last residue. Each record gives: V gene, J gene, D gene, CDR3 protein. D genes are given only for firm matches.

V: TRBV29-1
J: TRBJ1-5
D: -
CDR3: CAGGYNQPQHF

V: TRBV19
J: TRBJ2-7
D: -
CDR3: CASGYGQPPSYEQYF

V: TRBV2
J: TRBJ1-5
D: -
CDR3: CASSPAGYSNQPQHF

V: TRBV5-6
J: TRBJ1-6
D: -
CDR3: CASNPGPGSSPLHF

V: TRBV6-1
J: TRBJ1-3
D: -
CDR3: CASSEAGASGNTIYF

V: TRBV28
J: TRBJ1-2
D: -
CDR3: CASSLTRPSGYTF

V: TRBV9
J: TRBJ2-7
D: TRBD2
CDR3: CASSVDGGRGPEQYF

V: TRBV7-8
J: TRBJ1-1
D: -
CDR3: CASSRVMNTEAFF

V: TRBV5-5
J: TRBJ1-5
D: -
CDR3: CASSPAGSNQPQHF

V: TRBV28
J: TRBJ1-5
D: TRBD1
CDR3: CASSPGTGVRPQHF

V: TRBV6-5
J: TRBJ2-7
D: -
CDR3: CASSRGSPVGEQYF

V: TRBV27
J: TRBJ1-2
D: -
CDR3: CASSTRDGYYGYTF

V: TRBV11-3
J: TRBJ2-7
D: -
CDR3: CASSLGNSYEQYF

V: TRBV7-2
J: TRBJ1-5
D: TRBD1
CDR3: CASSQGGQNQPQHF

V: TRBV28
J: TRBJ1-5
D: -
CDR3: CASSLGGGEGNQPQHF

V: TRBV6-5
J: TRBJ1-2
D: TRBD1
CDR3: CASSQGAGGYTF

V: TRBV5-4
J: TRBJ2-3
D: -
CDR3: CASSSGVPSTDTQYF

V: TRBV5-1
J: TRBJ2-3
D: -
CDR3: CASSLTGSTDTQYF

V: TRBV27
J: TRBJ2-5
D: -
CDR3: CASSASARGKETQYF

V: TRBV19
J: TRBJ1-1
D: -
CDR3: CASRDGTGKAEAFF

V: TRBV27
J: TRBJ2-5
D: TRBD2
CDR3: CASSPGSGRAFWETQYF

V: TRBV2
J: TRBJ2-7
D: TRBD2
CDR3: CASSLLLAGPRGYEQYF

V: TRBV7-2
J: TRBJ2-7
D: -
CDR3: CASSLLEYEQYF

V: TRBV13
J: TRBJ2-1
D: -
CDR3: CASSFRGQDNEQFF

V: TRBV7-3
J: TRBJ2-3
D: TRBD1
CDR3: CASSLNPPGGDTDTQYF

V: TRBV15
J: TRBJ1-1
D: -
CDR3: CATSRDINSNTEAFF

V: TRBV18
J: TRBJ1-1
D: -
CDR3: CASSPQGNGGLAFF

V: TRBV9
J: TRBJ2-3
D: -
CDR3: CASSEYVRDTQYF